The T cell receptor beta chain described here comes from a study of cytomegalovirus exposure and HLA in healthy donors. Study-wide findings and caveats: Highly shared variants forming one cluster were likely a sequencing artifact. Later findings reportedly placed an Asian-associated ancestry cluster below the roughly 700-donor mean for N-insertions. Later analysis found that TCR beta chains associated with HLA were more clonally expanded than other, equally common chains.

Concerning this clone itself: Its matching antigen is unknown.

13 Jbeta primers and 60 Vbeta primers were used for the PCR. TCRdb's copy holds only in-frame clones and misses some; the assay was immunoSEQ multiplex PCR. The data contain about 82,000 clones, around 9.1% of them singletons. CDR3 length equals 13 residues. The germline CDR1 and CDR2 sequences are LNHDA and SQIVND (reference sequence). V shed 3 bases, J shed 8 bases, and the junction held 3 bases outside the gene matches. Sequencing was performed on PBMCs. The clonotype originates from a man aged 55 to 70 in good health and CMV-seropositive. This sequence joins TRBV19 and TRBJ2-4; 8 bases match TRBD1. The chain's CDR3 is CASSMDREDIQYF. CDR3 sequence (DNA): TGTGCCAGTAGTATGGACAGGGAAGACATTCAGTACTTC.